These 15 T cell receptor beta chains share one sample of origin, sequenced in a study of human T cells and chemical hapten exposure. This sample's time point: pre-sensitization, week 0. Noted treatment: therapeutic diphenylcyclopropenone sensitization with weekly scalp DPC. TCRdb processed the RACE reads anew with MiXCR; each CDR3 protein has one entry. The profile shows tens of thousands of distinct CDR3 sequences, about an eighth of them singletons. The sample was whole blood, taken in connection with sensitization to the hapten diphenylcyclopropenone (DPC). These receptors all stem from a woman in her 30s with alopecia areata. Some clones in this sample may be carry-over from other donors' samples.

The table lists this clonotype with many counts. The CDR3 sequence: CASSPGRGLSGANVLTF. CDR3 nucleotide sequence: TGTGCCAGCAGCCCGGGACGAGGGCTCTCTGGGGCCAACGTCCTGACTTTC. The V and J genes are TRBV12-3 or TRBV12-4 and TRBJ2-6; D possibly matches TRBD1 or TRBD2 (5 bases each). The CDR3 totals 17 residues. Between the trimmed V and J ends, which lost 6 bases and 0 bases, there was a span of 15 bases.

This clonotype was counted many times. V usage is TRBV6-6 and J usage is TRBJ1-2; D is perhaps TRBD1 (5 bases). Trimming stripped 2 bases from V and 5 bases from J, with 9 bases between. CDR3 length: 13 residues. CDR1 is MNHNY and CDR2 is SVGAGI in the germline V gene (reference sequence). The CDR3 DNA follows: TGTGCCAGCAGTTACGGCGGACATTATGGCTACACCTTC. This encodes CASSYGGHYGYTF.

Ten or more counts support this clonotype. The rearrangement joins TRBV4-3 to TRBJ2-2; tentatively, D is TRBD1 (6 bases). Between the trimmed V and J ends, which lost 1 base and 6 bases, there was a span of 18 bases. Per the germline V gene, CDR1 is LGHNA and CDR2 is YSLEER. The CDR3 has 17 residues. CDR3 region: CASSQASTGLGAGELFF. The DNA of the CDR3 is TGCGCCAGCAGCCAAGCCTCCACAGGGCTCGGGGCCGGGGAGCTGTTTTTT.

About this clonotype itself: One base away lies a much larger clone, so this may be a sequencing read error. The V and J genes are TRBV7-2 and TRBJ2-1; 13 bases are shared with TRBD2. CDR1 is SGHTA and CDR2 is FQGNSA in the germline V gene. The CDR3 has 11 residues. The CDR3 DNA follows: TGTGCCAGCAACTTCGGGACTAGCGGGGTCTTC. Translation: CASNFGTSGVF.

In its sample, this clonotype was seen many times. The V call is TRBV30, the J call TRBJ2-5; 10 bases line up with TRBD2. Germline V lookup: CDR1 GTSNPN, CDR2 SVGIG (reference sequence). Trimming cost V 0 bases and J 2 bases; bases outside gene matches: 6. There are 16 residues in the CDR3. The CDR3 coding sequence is TGTGCCTGGAGTGTAGCGGGAGGGCCTAATCAAGAGACCCAGTACTTC. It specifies CAWSVAGGPNQETQYF.

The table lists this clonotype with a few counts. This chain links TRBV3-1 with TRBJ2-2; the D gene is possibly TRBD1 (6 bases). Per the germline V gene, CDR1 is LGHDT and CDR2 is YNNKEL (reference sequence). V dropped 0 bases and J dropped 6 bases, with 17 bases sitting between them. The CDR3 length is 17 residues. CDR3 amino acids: CASSQDPVRGRAGELFF. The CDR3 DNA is TGTGCCAGCAGCCAAGACCCCGTCAGGGGTCGGGCCGGGGAGCTGTTTTTT.

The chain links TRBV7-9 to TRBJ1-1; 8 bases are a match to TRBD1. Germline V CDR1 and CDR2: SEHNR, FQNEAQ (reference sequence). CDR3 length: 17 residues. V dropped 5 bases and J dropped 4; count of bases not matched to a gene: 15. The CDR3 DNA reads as TGTGCCAGCAGCCTAACACGGGACAGGTCAAGGGGCACTGAAGCTTTCTTT. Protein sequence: CASSLTRDRSRGTEAFF. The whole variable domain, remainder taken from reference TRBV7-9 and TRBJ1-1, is DTGVSQNPRHKITKRGQNVTFRCDPISEHNRLYWYRQTLGQGPEFLTYFQNEAQLEKSRLLSDRFSAERPKGSFSTLEIQRTEQGDSAMYLCASSLTRDRSRGTEAFFGQGTRLTVV.

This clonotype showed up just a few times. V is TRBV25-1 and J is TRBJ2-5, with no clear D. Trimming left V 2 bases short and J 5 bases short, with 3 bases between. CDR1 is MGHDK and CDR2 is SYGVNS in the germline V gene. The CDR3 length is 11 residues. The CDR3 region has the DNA TGTGCCAGCAGTGAAAGCGAGACCCAGTACTTC. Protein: CASSESETQYF.

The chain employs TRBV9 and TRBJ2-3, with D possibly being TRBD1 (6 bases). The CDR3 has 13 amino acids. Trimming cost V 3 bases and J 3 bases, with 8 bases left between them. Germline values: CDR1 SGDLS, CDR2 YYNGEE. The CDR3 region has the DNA TGTGCCAGCAGCGAACAGGGTACAGATACGCAGTATTTT. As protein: CASSEQGTDTQYF. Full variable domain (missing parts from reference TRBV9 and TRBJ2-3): DSGVTQTPKHLITATGQRVTLRCSPRSGDLSVYWYQQSLDQGLQFLIQYYNGEERAKGNILERFSAQQFPDLHSELNLSSLELGDSALYFCASSEQGTDTQYFGPGTRLTVL.

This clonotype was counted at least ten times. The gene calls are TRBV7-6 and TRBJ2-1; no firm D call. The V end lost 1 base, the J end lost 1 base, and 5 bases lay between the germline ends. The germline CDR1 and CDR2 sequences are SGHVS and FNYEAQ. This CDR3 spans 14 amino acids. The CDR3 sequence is CASSLGESYNEQFF. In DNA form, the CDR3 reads TGTGCCAGCAGCTTAGGAGAATCCTACAATGAGCAGTTCTTC.

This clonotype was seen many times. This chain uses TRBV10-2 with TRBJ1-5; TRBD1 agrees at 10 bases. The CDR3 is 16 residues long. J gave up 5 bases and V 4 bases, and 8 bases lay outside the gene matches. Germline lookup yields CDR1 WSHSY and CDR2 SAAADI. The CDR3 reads CASSVPTGTGDQPQHF. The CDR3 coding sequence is TGCGCCAGCAGTGTTCCTACCGGGACAGGGGATCAGCCCCAGCATTTT.

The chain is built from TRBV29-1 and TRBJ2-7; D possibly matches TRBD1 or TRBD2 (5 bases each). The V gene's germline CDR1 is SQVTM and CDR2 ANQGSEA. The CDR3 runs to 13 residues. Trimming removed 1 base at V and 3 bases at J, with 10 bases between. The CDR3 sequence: CSVEVGESYEQYF. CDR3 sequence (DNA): TGCAGCGTTGAAGTGGGGGAAAGCTACGAGCAGTACTTC.

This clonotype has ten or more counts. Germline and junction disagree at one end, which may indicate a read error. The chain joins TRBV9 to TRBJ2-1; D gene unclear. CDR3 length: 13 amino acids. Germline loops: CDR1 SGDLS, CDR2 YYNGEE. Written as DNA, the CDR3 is TGTGCAAGCACTCGTGGTTACGGTACTGAGCAGTTCTTC. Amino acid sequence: CASTRGYGTEQFF.

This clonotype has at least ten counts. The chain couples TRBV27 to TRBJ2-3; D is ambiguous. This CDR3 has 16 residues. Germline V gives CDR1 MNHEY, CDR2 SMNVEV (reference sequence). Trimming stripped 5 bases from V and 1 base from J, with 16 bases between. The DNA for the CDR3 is TGTGCCAGCAGTCTCATGTGGCAGGCGGGCACAGATACGCAGTATTTT. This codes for CASSLMWQAGTDTQYF.

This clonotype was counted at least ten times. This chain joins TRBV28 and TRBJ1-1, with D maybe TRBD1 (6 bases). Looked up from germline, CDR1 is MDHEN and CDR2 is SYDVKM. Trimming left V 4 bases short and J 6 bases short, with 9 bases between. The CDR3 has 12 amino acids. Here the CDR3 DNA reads TGTGCCAGCAGTTGGGGGACATCTGAAGCTTTCTTT. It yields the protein CASSWGTSEAFF.